The 15 T cell receptor beta chains below come from one sample, sequenced in a study of breast tumors, draining lymph nodes, adjacent tissues. Breast cancer patients provided tissue from their axillary draining lymph nodes. TCRdb used MiXCR to reprocess the multiplex PCR reads, holding one entry per CDR3 protein. The sample shows about 100,000 distinct CDR3 sequences, around 20% of them seen only once. Sequencing was done on a sample of axillary lymph node tissue. The source is a female donor with breast cancer. Some clones in this sample may be carry-over from other donors' samples.

The count of this clonotype is one. This rearrangement joins TRBV6-2 or TRBV6-3 to TRBJ1-1, with 9 bases that match TRBD1. Germline values: CDR1 MNHEY, CDR2 SVGEGT. V was clipped by 6 bases and J by 8 bases; unmatched bases: 13. CDR3 length: 15 amino acids. CDR3 nucleotide sequence: TGTGCCAGCAGAGACCCCGGACAGGGGAGGAGAGAAGCTTTCTTT. It specifies CASRDPGQGRREAFF.

This clonotype was counted at least ten times. V and J are TRBV6-5 and TRBJ1-4; D not resolved. The CDR3 runs 15 residues. V was trimmed by 5 bases and J by 3 bases, leaving 13 bases between them. Germline assignment: CDR1 MNHEY and CDR2 SVGAGI. CDR3 sequence (DNA): TGTGCCAGCAGTCTGGGCCAGGCAGCTAATGAAAAACTGTTTTTT. Its protein product is CASSLGQAANEKLFF.

This clonotype was detected many times. V and J are TRBV20-1 and TRBJ2-7; unclear D gene. Germline lookup yields CDR1 DFQATT and CDR2 SNEGSKA (reference sequence). This CDR3 comprises 11 residues. V lost 7 bases and J lost 6, with 13 bases in between. CDR3 DNA: TGCAGTGTAAGTGGGCCCGGCGAGCAGTACTTC. Translation gives CSVSGPGEQYF.

Only a few counts were recorded for this clonotype. V usage is TRBV24-1 and J usage is TRBJ2-2; the D is unclear. This CDR3 has 14 residues. V was pared by 7 bases and J by 8 bases, with 16 bases between. CDR1 KGHDR and CDR2 SFDVKD come from the germline V gene. Written as DNA, the CDR3 is TGTGCCACCAGAGAGCCCCGAGTTGGTGGGGAGCTGTTTTTT. It yields the protein CATREPRVGGELFF.

This clonotype was found many times. The rearrangement links TRBV3-1 to TRBJ2-7, with 10 bases lining up with TRBD1. CDR1 LGHDT and CDR2 YNNKEL come from the germline V gene (reference sequence). The V gene end was trimmed by 4 bases and the J gene end by 6 bases; junction bases not matched to a gene: 9. This CDR3 comprises 15 residues. The CDR3 region has the DNA TGTGCCAGCAGCCGGCCCGGGACAGGGGCACGCGAGCAGTACTTC. This sequence encodes CASSRPGTGAREQYF.

To note about this clonotype: A much larger clone sits a single nucleotide away, making a read error possible. This rearrangement joins TRBV28 to TRBJ2-7; D uncertain. This CDR3 is 12 amino acids long. V gave up 5 bases and J gave up 2 bases, with 7 bases separating them. Germline loops: CDR1 MDHEN, CDR2 SYDVKM. The CDR3 spells CASSLIPYEQYF. CDR3 DNA sequence: TGTGCCAGCAGTCTCATACCCTACGAGCAGTACTTC.

This clonotype was seen ten or more times. The rearrangement uses TRBV2 and TRBJ2-3, with TRBD2 matching 8 bases. Germline lookup yields CDR1 SNHLY and CDR2 FYNNEI. Trimming at V came to 7 bases and at J to 0 bases, leaving 18 bases not matched to a gene. The CDR3 covers 19 residues. CDR3 sequence reads: CASTLASGPLLASTDTQYF. The CDR3 region has the DNA TGTGCCAGCACCCTGGCTAGCGGGCCTCTATTAGCTAGCACAGATACGCAGTATTTT.

This clonotype was detected many times. The V and J genes are TRBV7-9 and TRBJ1-2; D gene ambiguous. With 4 bases removed from V and 7 bases from J, the gap between germline ends came to 16 bases. The CDR3 spans 14 residues. Per germline, CDR1 SEHNR and CDR2 FQNEAQ (reference sequence). CDR3 protein: CASSSDVGVRGYTF. CDR3 DNA sequence: TGTGCCAGCAGCTCAGACGTCGGGGTACGTGGCTACACCTTC.

This clonotype was seen more than once but under ten times. The chain recombines TRBV4-1 with TRBJ2-2; 9 nucleotides line up with TRBD2. The CDR3 runs 17 residues. Trimming at V came to 5 bases and at J to 9 bases, leaving 16 bases not matched to a gene. Germline V gene data show CDR1 as MGHRA and CDR2 as YSYEKL. The CDR3 bases are TGCGCCAGCAGCAATCCGACGGGCGGGAGGGCTGCCCGGGAGCTGTTTTTT. It encodes CASSNPTGGRAARELFF.

The sample holds a few counts of this clonotype. The chain is built from TRBV20-1 and TRBJ1-1; D remains unclear. Germline values: CDR1 DFQATT, CDR2 SNEGSKA (reference sequence). The CDR3 totals 13 residues. V lost 2 bases, J lost 3 bases, and 10 bases lay in between. CDR3 protein: CSARREVDTEAFF. The CDR3 nucleotides read TGCAGTGCTAGACGCGAGGTGGACACTGAAGCTTTCTTT.

This clonotype was counted at least ten times. This chain connects TRBV6-4 to TRBJ2-3, with 9 bases lining up with TRBD2. The germline V gene has CDR1 MRHNA and CDR2 SNTAGT. This CDR3 is 19 amino acids long. The trim removed 2 bases at V and 3 bases at J, leaving 15 bases unmatched. CDR3 in DNA: TGTGCCAGCAGTGACAGGGCCCAGGTCGCGGGAGGGAGGACAGATACGCAGTATTTT. Protein sequence: CASSDRAQVAGGRTDTQYF.

This clonotype was detected many times. This sequence joins TRBV3-1 and TRBJ2-2; D remains unclear. Germline CDR1 reads LGHDT; CDR2 reads YNNKEL (reference sequence). The CDR3 loop spans 13 amino acids. V was shortened by 0 bases and J by 7 bases, with 6 bases between the two germline ends. CDR3 sequence (DNA): TGTGCCAGCAGCCAAGATAACGGCGGGGAGCTGTTTTTT. Translated: CASSQDNGGELFF. The complete variable domain, with remaining parts taken from reference TRBV3-1 and TRBJ2-2, reads DTAVSQTPKYLVTQMGNDKSIKCEQNLGHDTMYWYKQDSKKFLKIMFSYNNKELIINETVPNRFSPKSPDKAHLNLHINSLELGDSAVYFCASSQDNGGELFFGEGSRLTVL.

In its sample, this clonotype was seen many times. The CDR3 DNA follows: TGTGCCAGCAGTGACGGCGAGAGCTCCTACAATGAGCAGTTCTTC. Encoded protein: CASSDGESSYNEQFF. The chain links TRBV6-4 to TRBJ2-1; D ambiguous. CDR3 length equals 15 residues. V was trimmed by 2 bases and J by 0 bases, leaving 8 bases between them. Germline loops: CDR1 MRHNA, CDR2 SNTAGT.

Concerning this clonotype itself: The conserved phenylalanine or tryptophan is not found at the CDR3 terminus, so this likely reflects a read error. V is TRBV28 and J is TRBJ2-7; D is possibly TRBD1 (6 bases). Germline lookup yields CDR1 MDHEN and CDR2 SYDVKM. The CDR3 contains 14 residues. Deletions cut 5 bases from V and 2 bases from J, with 13 bases between. The CDR3 region is CASSIPGHPYEQYL. CDR3 sequence (DNA): TGTGCCAGCAGTATACCGGGACACCCCTACGAGCAGTACCTC.

Many counts were recorded for this clonotype. The V call is TRBV5-1, the J call TRBJ1-4; D might be TRBD1 (6 bases). The germline V and J ends were trimmed by 5 bases and 6 bases, with 14 bases remaining between them. Germline CDR1 is SGHRS and CDR2 is YFSETQ. This CDR3 spans 14 amino acids. The CDR3 here is CASSIRGGDEKLFF. The CDR3, as DNA: TGCGCCAGCAGTATCAGAGGGGGAGATGAAAAACTGTTTTTT.